These 27 T cell receptor beta chains came from one sample sequenced in a study of blood T cell repertoires in COVID-19. Only in-frame clones appear in the TCRdb table, and some are missing; sequencing was by immunoSEQ multiplex PCR. The sample has tens of thousands of clones; roughly 85% are singletons. Sequencing input: peripheral blood. These receptors were obtained from a human donor in a cohort sampled during active COVID-19.

The chain recombines TRBV24-1 with TRBJ2-7; TRBD1 aligns across 9 bases. CDR1 and CDR2 from the germline V gene are KGHDR and SFDVKD. The trim removed 2 bases at V and 3 bases at J, leaving 4 bases unmatched. CDR3 size: 15 residues. The CDR3 loop is CATSDSGTGNYEQYF. DNA for the CDR3: TGTGCCACCAGTGATTCAGGGACAGGGAACTACGAGCAGTACTTC.

This chain connects TRBV6-5 to TRBJ2-2, with 7 bases aligning to TRBD1. The germline gives CDR1 MNHEY, CDR2 SVGAGI. The CDR3 covers 13 residues. Trimming removed 8 bases from V and 6 bases from J; junction bases left unmatched: 6. CDR3 in DNA: TGTGCCAGCTCTCGTGACAGGGCCGGGGAGCTGTTTTTT. It specifies CASSRDRAGELFF.

The chain employs TRBV29-1 and TRBJ2-5; D is possibly TRBD2 (6 bases). The CDR3 loop spans 13 amino acids. Germline CDR1 SQVTM, CDR2 ANQGSEA. The germline V and J ends were trimmed by 7 bases and 5 bases, with 17 bases remaining between them. The CDR3 DNA is TGCAGCGCTGCAGCGGCACGGGGGGAGACCCAGTACTTC. This translates into CSAAAARGETQYF.

The V call is TRBV29-1, the J call TRBJ1-1; the D gene is possibly TRBD1 (6 bases). The CDR3 is made up of 12 amino acids. CDR1 and CDR2 (germline): SQVTM, ANQGSEA. Between the trimmed V and J ends, which lost 6 bases and 8 bases, there was a span of 16 bases. CDR3 coding DNA: TGCAGCGTGCTCCAGGGGAATGGGGAAGCTTTCTTT. Translating gives CSVLQGNGEAFF.

The genes are TRBV28 and TRBJ1-1, with no clear D. The germline V gene encodes CDR1 MDHEN and CDR2 SYDVKM. V was shortened by 7 bases and J by 10 bases, with 13 bases between the two germline ends. This CDR3 spans 11 amino acids. CDR3 sequence (DNA): TGTGCCAGCACCTCTTCCAGGTCAGCTTTCTTT. Its protein product is CASTSSRSAFF.

This clone was seen only once. V is TRBV7-8 and J is TRBJ2-2; tentative D call: TRBD2 (6 bases). There are 15 residues in the CDR3. Germline loops: CDR1 SGHVS, CDR2 FQNEAQ. With 5 bases removed from V and 4 bases from J, the gap between germline ends came to 14 bases. CDR3 in amino acids: CASSTIAVTTGELFF. In nucleotides, the CDR3 is TGTGCCAGCAGCACAATAGCGGTCACCACCGGGGAGCTGTTTTTT.

The chain links TRBV7-9 to TRBJ2-6; the D gene is possibly TRBD1 (5 bases). Germline loops: CDR1 SEHNR, CDR2 FQNEAQ (reference sequence). The CDR3 contains 16 residues. Between the trimmed V and J ends, which lost 5 bases and 2 bases, there was a span of 13 bases. CDR3 amino acids: CASSQAAGTGANVLTF. The CDR3 DNA sequence: TGTGCCAGCAGCCAGGCGGCAGGGACTGGGGCCAACGTCCTGACTTTC.

The V call is TRBV7-9, the J call TRBJ2-2; 9 bases agree with TRBD2. The V and J ends lost 8 bases and 3 bases, in that order; junction bases with no gene match: 7. The CDR3 covers 15 residues. Looked up from germline, CDR1 is SEHNR and CDR2 is FQNEAQ (reference sequence). The CDR3, as DNA: TGTGCCAGCGGGACTAGCTTGGGATACACCGGGGAGCTGTTTTTT. This encodes CASGTSLGYTGELFF. Full variable domain (remainder filled in from reference TRBV7-9 and TRBJ2-2): DTGVSQNPRHKITKRGQNVTFRCDPISEHNRLYWYRQTLGQGPEFLTYFQNEAQLEKSRLLSDRFSAERPKGSFSTLEIQRTEQGDSAMYLCASGTSLGYTGELFFGEGSRLTVL.

The CDR3 nucleotides are TGTGCCAGCAGCCCTGGAGGCCTCGGGGCCTACGAGCAGTACTTC. Translating it yields CASSPGGLGAYEQYF. This rearrangement joins TRBV9 to TRBJ2-7, with D perhaps TRBD2 (5 bases). Per the germline V gene, CDR1 is SGDLS and CDR2 is YYNGEE. V was shortened by 4 bases and J by 2 bases, with 16 bases between the two germline ends. The CDR3 runs 15 residues. Together with reference TRBV9 and TRBJ2-7, the CDR3 gives the full variable domain: DSGVTQTPKHLITATGQRVTLRCSPRSGDLSVYWYQQSLDQGLQFLIQYYNGEERAKGNILERFSAQQFPDLHSELNLSSLELGDSALYFCASSPGGLGAYEQYFGPGTRLTVT.

The chain couples TRBV9 to TRBJ1-2, with TRBD1 as a possible D gene (6 bases). V was trimmed by 4 bases and J by 4 bases, leaving 23 bases between them. This CDR3 has 17 residues. CDR1 and CDR2 (germline): SGDLS, YYNGEE. The CDR3 protein is CASSPALRQASGYGYTF. Here the CDR3 DNA reads TGTGCCAGCAGCCCAGCTCTTAGACAGGCCTCCGGCTATGGCTACACCTTC.

This clone was seen many times. The chain carries TRBV30 and TRBJ2-7, with a weak D call TRBD2 (6 bases). V lost 3 bases, J lost 0 bases, and 15 bases lay in between. CDR1 GTSNPN and CDR2 SVGIG come from the germline V gene (reference sequence). This CDR3 contains 15 residues. CDR3 DNA sequence: TGTGCCTGGAGCAGGGAGGCAGGGAACTCCTACGAGCAGTACTTC. It codes for CAWSREAGNSYEQYF.

The chain links TRBV6-2 or TRBV6-3 to TRBJ2-7; the match to TRBD1 covers 7 bases. CDR3 length: 14 residues. Germline V CDR1 and CDR2: MNHEY, SVGEGT. Trimming at V came to 7 bases and at J to 4 bases, leaving 10 bases not matched to a gene. CDR3 sequence (DNA): TGTGCCAGCACCCCCCGGAACAGGGGTTACGAGCAGTACTTC. Translation: CASTPRNRGYEQYF.

The chain joins TRBV29-1 to TRBJ2-5; no definite D call. CDR1 is SQVTM, CDR2 ANQGSEA, per germline. The V end lost 3 bases, the J end lost 4 bases, and 6 bases lay between the germline ends. This CDR3 is 11 amino acids long. CDR3 amino acids: CSVDYRETQYF. The CDR3 bases are TGCAGCGTTGACTACAGAGAGACCCAGTACTTC.

This clone was picked up a small number of times. The rearrangement joins TRBV11-3 to TRBJ2-3; 11 nucleotides line up with TRBD2. The CDR3 is 17 residues long. Losses at the gene ends were 0 bases for V and 6 bases for J; bases not matched to a gene: 8. Germline CDR1 and CDR2: SGHNT and YENEEA. CDR3 sequence: CASSLDGTSGYLDTQYF. DNA for the CDR3: TGTGCCAGCAGCTTAGACGGGACTAGCGGCTATTTGGATACGCAGTATTTT.

The chain couples TRBV11-3 to TRBJ1-2; the match to TRBD1 covers 9 bases. Germline V gene sequence: CDR1 SGHNT, CDR2 YENEEA. This CDR3 spans 14 amino acids. The junction had 3 bases not matched to a gene; V was cut back by 1 base and J by 6 bases. Here the CDR3 reads CASSLVGQGDGYTF. CDR3 bases: TGTGCCAGCAGCTTAGTGGGACAGGGAGATGGCTACACCTTC.

This clone was counted a few times. The chain couples TRBV4-1 to TRBJ2-7; 7 bases are shared with TRBD2. The CDR3 consists of 16 residues. V was pared by 4 bases and J by 7 bases, with 16 bases of the junction left unmatched. Germline V lookup: CDR1 MGHRA, CDR2 YSYEKL. The CDR3 is CASSPRWAGVPWEQYF. The CDR3 nucleotides read TGCGCCAGCAGCCCCCGGTGGGCGGGAGTGCCCTGGGAGCAGTACTTC.

V gene TRBV7-8 combines with J gene TRBJ2-5, with no clear D. V was trimmed by 5 bases and J by 5 bases, leaving 6 bases between them. The CDR3 covers 11 residues. The V gene's germline CDR1 is SGHVS and CDR2 FQNEAQ. This CDR3 reads CASSPLETQYF. The CDR3 nucleotides are TGTGCCAGCAGCCCCCTGGAGACCCAGTACTTC.

J is TRBJ1-2 and V is TRBV4-2, with D tentatively TRBD1 (5 bases). Looked up from germline, CDR1 is LGHNA and CDR2 is YNFKEQ. The CDR3 is 16 residues long. Trimming took off 0 bases at V and 3 bases at J, with 14 bases between the two ends. The CDR3 spells CASSQDGQGGDYGYTF. The CDR3 DNA reads TGTGCCAGCAGCCAAGATGGGCAGGGTGGAGACTATGGCTACACCTTC.

The V call is TRBV5-1, the J call TRBJ2-7; TRBD2 matches 14 bases. Germline CDR1 is SGHRS and CDR2 is YFSETQ. The CDR3 runs to 17 residues. The V gene end was trimmed by 3 bases and the J gene end by 7 bases; junction bases not matched to a gene: 12. CDR3 sequence (DNA): TGCGCCAGCAGCTCCGGGACTAGCGGGAGCCGCCAACGGGAGCAGTACTTC. It codes for CASSSGTSGSRQREQYF.

V gene TRBV28 combines with J gene TRBJ1-1; 9 bases match TRBD1. The germline V gene has CDR1 MDHEN and CDR2 SYDVKM. V lost 5 bases to trimming and J lost 8 bases; unmatched junction nucleotides: 6. The CDR3 sequence is 13 residues long. The CDR3, as DNA: TGTGCCAGCAGTCGAGCGGACAGGGGAGAAGCTTTCTTT. This encodes CASSRADRGEAFF.

The chain uses TRBV2 and TRBJ2-6; D is perhaps TRBD1 (5 bases). This CDR3 has 16 amino acids. Looked up from germline, CDR1 is SNHLY and CDR2 is FYNNEI. Trimming left V 6 bases short and J 1 base short, with 13 bases between. Here the CDR3 reads CASSSTASSGANVLTF. CDR3 DNA sequence: TGTGCCAGCAGCTCGACAGCTAGTTCTGGGGCCAACGTCCTGACTTTC.

The chain employs TRBV5-4 and TRBJ1-1, with 7 nucleotides matching TRBD1. Germline values: CDR1 SGHNT, CDR2 YYREEE (reference sequence). The CDR3 length is 16 residues. V lost 4 bases, J lost 4 bases, and 13 bases stayed unmatched. As DNA, the CDR3 is TGTGCCAGCAGCCCAAGTCGCGGGCAGGGGGTCACTGAAGCTTTCTTT. Translation gives CASSPSRGQGVTEAFF.

This rearrangement joins TRBV27 to TRBJ2-7, with 7 bases identical to TRBD2. After removal of 5 bases from V and 3 bases from J, the junction contained 13 bases not matched to a gene. Germline V lookup: CDR1 MNHEY, CDR2 SMNVEV (reference sequence). The CDR3 totals 16 residues. For the CDR3, the DNA is TGTGCCAGCAGTCCTAAGCGGGGATCTAGGGGCTACGAGCAGTACTTC. Encoded protein: CASSPKRGSRGYEQYF.

The chain recombines TRBV11-3 with TRBJ2-5; 10 positions match TRBD1. The J segment lost 5 bases and the V segment lost 5 bases, leaving 8 bases of the junction unmatched. Germline V gene sequence: CDR1 SGHNT, CDR2 YENEEA. This CDR3 spans 15 amino acids. In DNA form, the CDR3 reads TGTGCCAGCAGCCCCCGACAGGGGGCGGCGGAGACCCAGTACTTC. Amino acids: CASSPRQGAAETQYF.

This chain uses TRBV25-1 with TRBJ2-6; D gene uncertain. CDR3 length equals 15 residues. V lost 3 bases, J lost 2 bases, and 8 bases lay in between. CDR1 is MGHDK and CDR2 is SYGVNS in the germline V gene. This CDR3 reads CASSDPGTGANVLTF. Written as DNA, the CDR3 is TGTGCCAGCAGTGACCCCGGTACTGGGGCCAACGTCCTGACTTTC.

CDR3 nucleotide sequence: TGTGCCACCAGGGGACTTTCCAACACTGAAGCTTTCTTT. It codes for CATRGLSNTEAFF. The rearrangement joins TRBV24-1 to TRBJ1-1, with D perhaps TRBD1 (5 bases). The CDR3 has 13 amino acids. Per the germline V gene, CDR1 is KGHDR and CDR2 is SFDVKD. Trimming stripped 7 bases from V and 2 bases from J, with 10 bases between.

This chain uses TRBV6-5 with TRBJ2-7, with TRBD2 matching over 9 bases. Trimming removed 11 bases from V and 0 bases from J; junction bases left unmatched: 11. This CDR3 spans 15 amino acids. Germline values: CDR1 MNHEY, CDR2 SVGAGI. CDR3: CAGELAGRVSYEQYF. The DNA for the CDR3 is TGTGCCGGGGAACTAGCGGGCCGGGTCTCCTACGAGCAGTACTTC.